The 32 T cell receptor beta chains presented below share a single source sample, sequenced in a study of PD-L1 blockade in urothelial cancer. Time point indicated: peripheral blood 6 weeks after treatment start. The method was immunoSEQ multiplex PCR; TCRdb's version includes in-frame clones alone and lacks a portion of them. The sample includes tens of thousands of clones, around 80% seen only once; the top ten take over 3%. The sequences come from PBMCs, collected around atezolizumab (anti-PD-L1) treatment. The origin of the receptors is a man between 65 and 80 years old with urothelial cancer.

The chain has TRBV7-2 and TRBJ2-7; TRBD1 agrees at 9 bases. The CDR3 is 14 residues long. CDR1 is SGHTA and CDR2 is FQGNSA in the germline V gene. The J segment lost 6 bases and the V segment lost 6 bases, leaving 9 bases of the junction unmatched. The CDR3 reads CASRVGQGIFEQYF. For the CDR3, the DNA is TGTGCCAGCAGAGTAGGACAGGGGATATTCGAGCAGTACTTC.

This clone was recorded a few times. The genes are TRBV4-2 and TRBJ2-7; D may be TRBD2 (5 bases). The CDR3 runs 14 residues. In germline, CDR1 is LGHNA, CDR2 YNFKEQ. V lost 0 bases and J 3 bases, leaving 9 bases between the germline ends. CDR3 amino acids: CASSQDVGSYEQYF. CDR3 nucleotide sequence: TGTGCCAGCAGCCAAGATGTAGGGAGCTACGAGCAGTACTTC.

The chain couples TRBV28 to TRBJ2-2; perhaps TRBD1 as D (6 bases). Trimming cost V 3 bases and J 6 bases, with 14 bases left between them. Germline V CDR1 and CDR2: MDHEN, SYDVKM. The CDR3 extends over 15 amino acids. CDR3 amino acids: CASSFPLSGAGELFF. The CDR3 bases are TGTGCCAGCAGTTTCCCCTTATCAGGGGCCGGGGAGCTGTTTTTT.

This clone came up a few times. The rearrangement joins TRBV5-1 to TRBJ1-5; D not certain. The CDR3 spans 19 residues. Germline loops: CDR1 SGHRS, CDR2 YFSETQ. The V gene lost 2 bases and the J gene lost 3 bases, with 24 bases spanning the gap. The CDR3 bases are TGCGCCAGCAGCTTTATTCTGACGGAGGAAGTCGACTTCAATCAGCCCCAGCATTTT. Its translation: CASSFILTEEVDFNQPQHF.

The chain joins TRBV10-3 to TRBJ1-1; possible D gene TRBD1, 6 bases. CDR1 and CDR2 (germline): ENHRY, SYGVKD. The CDR3 is made up of 16 amino acids. The V end lost 5 bases, the J end lost 7 bases, and 23 bases lay between the germline ends. The chain's CDR3 is CAISSPFVRGRGEAFF. The CDR3 DNA reads as TGTGCCATCAGTTCCCCTTTCGTAAGGGGCAGGGGTGAAGCTTTCTTT.

The chain couples TRBV18 to TRBJ1-1; D not resolved. This CDR3 has 15 amino acids. The germline V and J ends were trimmed by 3 bases and 3 bases, with 14 bases remaining between them. From germline, CDR1 is KGHSH and CDR2 LQKENI. CDR3 protein: CASSPGGKMDTEAFF. In DNA, the CDR3 is TGTGCCAGCTCACCGGGAGGGAAAATGGACACTGAAGCTTTCTTT.

This clone is medium-sized within its sample. The chain employs TRBV4-1 and TRBJ1-1; no reliable D call. Germline V gene lookup returns CDR1 MGHRA and CDR2 YSYEKL. Trimming removed 4 bases at V and 7 bases at J, with 10 bases between. The CDR3 has 12 amino acids. CDR3 in amino acids: CASSRPGSEAFF. DNA for the CDR3: TGCGCCAGCAGCCGTCCGGGGAGTGAAGCTTTCTTT.

The chain carries TRBV27 and TRBJ1-2; tentatively, D is TRBD1 (5 bases). Germline loops: CDR1 MNHEY, CDR2 SMNVEV (reference sequence). Trimming removed 3 bases at V and 8 bases at J, with 13 bases between. The CDR3 loop spans 13 amino acids. The chain's CDR3 is CASSLEQGLGYTF. In DNA form, the CDR3 reads TGTGCCAGCAGTTTGGAGCAGGGTCTCGGCTACACCTTC.

This chain connects TRBV6-1 to TRBJ2-3; D might be TRBD2 (6 bases). Between the trimmed V and J ends, which lost 5 bases and 9 bases, there was a span of 15 bases. CDR3 length equals 13 residues. Germline loops: CDR1 MNHNS, CDR2 SASEGT. CDR3 nucleotide sequence: TGTGCCAGCAGTCTTCGACTAGAGAGCACGCAGTATTTT. Protein sequence: CASSLRLESTQYF.

This chain connects TRBV13 to TRBJ1-1; D remains unclear. Deletions cut 0 bases from V and 0 bases from J, with 17 bases between. This CDR3 comprises 18 residues. Germline V lookup: CDR1 PRHDT, CDR2 FYEKMQ (reference sequence). The CDR3 region is CASSLGRTPLLMNTEAFF. The CDR3, as DNA: TGTGCCAGCAGCTTAGGGAGGACTCCTCTACTCATGAACACTGAAGCTTTCTTT.

The chain employs TRBV7-3 and TRBJ2-1; 12 bases map to TRBD2. Germline CDR1 and CDR2: SGHTA and FQGTGA. The CDR3 loop spans 18 amino acids. The V segment lost 1 base and the J segment 5 bases; nucleotides outside the gene matches: 9. For the CDR3, the DNA is TGTGCCAGCAGCTTAAGAAGTCAGACTAGCGGGAGTCACAATGAGCAGTTCTTC. Encoded protein: CASSLRSQTSGSHNEQFF.

The V call is TRBV2, the J call TRBJ1-5, with TRBD1 as a possible D gene (6 bases). The CDR3 spans 14 residues. V lost 6 bases, J lost 4 bases, and 13 bases lay in between. Germline values: CDR1 SNHLY, CDR2 FYNNEI. In DNA form, the CDR3 reads TGTGCCAGCAGCGTCAGGGGAACGAATCAGCCCCAGCATTTT. This sequence encodes CASSVRGTNQPQHF.

The J gene is TRBJ2-6, the V gene TRBV4-2; 9 bases align to TRBD1. This CDR3 is built from 16 residues. V lost 7 bases and J lost 2; bases outside the gene matches: 6. From germline, CDR1 is LGHNA and CDR2 YNFKEQ. The CDR3 DNA follows: TGTGCCAGCACCGGGACAGGGAGGACTGGGGCCAACGTCCTGACTTTC. Protein: CASTGTGRTGANVLTF.

This clone came up once. The DNA of the CDR3 is TGCGCCAGCAGCTCTCTGACAGGGGGCCGTGGCTACACCTTC. Translation gives CASSSLTGGRGYTF. The rearrangement joins TRBV5-1 to TRBJ1-2; 10 bases align to TRBD1. Germline CDR1 SGHRS, CDR2 YFSETQ. The CDR3 length is 14 residues. V dropped 3 bases and J dropped 7; count of bases not matched to a gene: 6.

The chain joins TRBV10-3 to TRBJ1-1, with D tentatively TRBD1 (5 bases). The germline V gene has CDR1 ENHRY and CDR2 SYGVKD. V was pared by 3 bases and J by 0 bases, with 5 bases between. This CDR3 contains 13 residues. The CDR3 nucleotides read TGTGCCATCAGTGACAGGGTGAACACTGAAGCTTTCTTT. Amino acid sequence: CAISDRVNTEAFF.

This clone has only a few counts. V is TRBV28 and J is TRBJ1-2; TRBD1 matches 7 bases. The CDR3 has 13 residues. Germline trimming cut 6 bases from V and 4 bases from J; bases unmatched to any gene: 5. Germline V gene data show CDR1 as MDHEN and CDR2 as SYDVKM. CDR3 in DNA: TGTGCCAGCAGAAGACAGGGAACCTATGGCTACACCTTC. This sequence encodes CASRRQGTYGYTF.

This clone was observed a few times. J is TRBJ1-5 and V is TRBV7-2, with 7 bases that match TRBD1. J gave up 4 bases and V 4 bases, and 1 base lay outside the gene matches. Looked up from germline, CDR1 is SGHTA and CDR2 is FQGNSA. The CDR3 is 13 amino acids. In DNA form, the CDR3 reads TGTGCCAGCAGCTGGGACAGTAATCAGCCCCAGCATTTT. Protein product: CASSWDSNQPQHF.

The chain links TRBV5-5 to TRBJ1-2; no firm D call. V shed 0 bases and J shed 4 bases, with 16 bases lying between them. CDR3 length equals 16 residues. Germline lookup yields CDR1 SGHKS and CDR2 YYEKEE (reference sequence). CDR3 DNA: TGTGCCAGCAGCTTGGGTCCCCAGAGCGCCTTCTATGGCTACACCTTC. This gives the protein CASSLGPQSAFYGYTF.

The chain couples TRBV5-4 to TRBJ1-2; 9 bases are shared with TRBD1. This CDR3 has 15 residues. Germline V gene sequence: CDR1 SGHNT, CDR2 YYREEE (reference sequence). V trimming: 2 bases; J trimming: 5 bases; junction bases outside the gene matches: 7. For the CDR3, the DNA is TGTGCCAGCAGCTTCGCGGGACAGGGCGGTTATGGCTACACCTTC. It translates to CASSFAGQGGYGYTF.

The chain links TRBV7-6 to TRBJ2-3; D uncertain. CDR3 size: 14 residues. CDR1 is SGHVS, CDR2 FNYEAQ, per germline. Trimming removed 2 bases at V and 3 bases at J, with 9 bases between. The CDR3 sequence: CASSLSSVTDTQYF. For the CDR3, the DNA is TGTGCCAGCAGCTTAAGTTCGGTGACAGATACGCAGTATTTT.

The rearrangement joins TRBV7-9 to TRBJ2-1, with D unclear. V shed 5 bases and J shed 6 bases, with 8 bases lying between them. CDR1 and CDR2 from the germline V gene are SEHNR and FQNEAQ (reference sequence). This CDR3 contains 12 residues. This chain's CDR3 is CASSPLGNEQFF. Written as DNA, the CDR3 is TGTGCCAGCAGCCCCCTCGGCAATGAGCAGTTCTTC. The full variable domain, completed using reference TRBV7-9 and TRBJ2-1, is DTGVSQNPRHKITKRGQNVTFRCDPISEHNRLYWYRQTLGQGPEFLTYFQNEAQLEKSRLLSDRFSAERPKGSFSTLEIQRTEQGDSAMYLCASSPLGNEQFFGPGTRLTVL.

The chain combines TRBV4-3 with TRBJ1-2; 9 nucleotides match TRBD1. Per germline, CDR1 LGHNA and CDR2 YSLEER. V was clipped by 1 base and J by 2 bases; unmatched bases: 8. The CDR3 spans 17 residues. The DNA of the CDR3 is TGCGCCAGCAGCCAAGCGTCCAGACAGGGGGGGAACTATGGCTACACCTTC. Amino acids: CASSQASRQGGNYGYTF.

The chain employs TRBV2 and TRBJ1-3; 7 bases are a match to TRBD1. The CDR3 has 13 residues. The ends lost 6 bases at V and 9 bases at J; junction bases unmatched: 8. Germline V gene data show CDR1 as SNHLY and CDR2 as FYNNEI. The CDR3 reads CASRNRGRGTIYF. In nucleotides, the CDR3 is TGTGCCAGCAGAAACAGGGGCCGAGGCACCATATATTTT. Supplemented by reference TRBV2 and TRBJ1-3, the full variable domain reads EPEVTQTPSHQVTQMGQEVILRCVPISNHLYFYWYRQILGQKVEFLVSFYNNEISEKSEIFDDQFSVERPDGSNFTLKIRSTKLEDSAMYFCASRNRGRGTIYFGEGSWLTVV.

The genes are TRBV4-2 and TRBJ1-2; D call uncertain. V gave up 0 bases and J gave up 4 bases, with 12 bases separating them. This CDR3 has 15 amino acids. Germline values: CDR1 LGHNA, CDR2 YNFKEQ. The CDR3 DNA reads as TGTGCCAGCAGCCAAGAAGTGGAGGGATTCTATGGCTACACCTTC. Amino acids: CASSQEVEGFYGYTF.

The chain employs TRBV4-1 and TRBJ2-1; 10 nucleotides align to TRBD1. The CDR3 totals 16 residues. Trimming removed 0 bases from V and 7 bases from J; junction bases left unmatched: 6. From germline, CDR1 is MGHRA and CDR2 YSYEKL. The CDR3 nucleotides read TGCGCCAGCAGCCAAGATGACAGGGGGCAGGTAAATGAGCAGTTCTTC. Protein product: CASSQDDRGQVNEQFF.

The rearrangement joins TRBV25-1 to TRBJ1-3; TRBD1 matches 10 bases. V shed 2 bases and J 5 bases; nucleotides not matched to a gene: 6. The length of the CDR3 is 16 residues. CDR1 MGHDK and CDR2 SYGVNS come from the germline V gene. Here the CDR3 DNA reads TGTGCCAGCAGTGAAGGTACGGGACAGGGGAGAAACACCATATATTTT. This sequence encodes CASSEGTGQGRNTIYF.

For the CDR3, the DNA is TGTGCCAGCAGCACAGGGGGGGGGAATGAAAAACTGTTTTTT. Amino acid sequence: CASSTGGGNEKLFF. The genes are TRBV27 and TRBJ1-4, with 8 bases that match TRBD1. In germline, CDR1 is MNHEY, CDR2 SMNVEV (reference sequence). V shed 6 bases and J 5 bases; nucleotides not matched to a gene: 5. This CDR3 spans 14 amino acids.

The CDR3: CASRLRQGYEQYF. Here the CDR3 DNA reads TGTGCCAGCAGGTTGAGACAGGGCTACGAGCAGTACTTC. The gene calls are TRBV6-5 and TRBJ2-7, with 7 bases lining up with TRBD1. Trimming took 6 bases from V and 3 from J; bases not matched to a gene: 5. The CDR3 is made up of 13 amino acids. Looked up from germline, CDR1 is MNHEY and CDR2 is SVGAGI.

The chain links TRBV7-9 to TRBJ1-1; the D gene is possibly TRBD1 (6 bases). CDR3 size: 16 residues. Looked up from germline, CDR1 is SEHNR and CDR2 is FQNEAQ (reference sequence). The ends were cut back, 0 bases at V and 1 base at J, with 12 bases in the middle. CDR3 in amino acids: CASSLAARGKNTEAFF. In DNA, the CDR3 is TGTGCCAGCAGCTTAGCGGCCAGGGGTAAGAACACTGAAGCTTTCTTT. Filled out from reference TRBV7-9 and TRBJ1-1, the complete variable domain reads DTGVSQNPRHKITKRGQNVTFRCDPISEHNRLYWYRQTLGQGPEFLTYFQNEAQLEKSRLLSDRFSAERPKGSFSTLEIQRTEQGDSAMYLCASSLAARGKNTEAFFGQGTRLTVV.

This rearrangement joins TRBV7-2 to TRBJ1-1; 8 bases are a match to TRBD1. The V gene's germline CDR1 is SGHTA and CDR2 FQGNSA. The CDR3 contains 15 residues. V shed 5 bases and J 2 bases; nucleotides not matched to a gene: 7. The CDR3 DNA sequence: TGTGCCAGCAGCATTAGGCAGGGGGCCAACACTGAAGCTTTCTTT. Protein product: CASSIRQGANTEAFF.

The V call is TRBV30, the J call TRBJ2-5; possible D gene TRBD2, 5 bases. V lost 0 bases, J lost 7 bases, and 24 bases lay in between. The CDR3 is 17 residues long. CDR1 is GTSNPN, CDR2 SVGIG, per germline (reference sequence). The CDR3 reads CAWSVMRRTSHRGTQYF. CDR3 bases: TGTGCCTGGAGTGTGATGAGACGGACTTCCCACCGAGGGACCCAGTACTTC.

This chain joins TRBV5-1 and TRBJ2-2, with a weak D call TRBD1 (6 bases). The CDR3 runs 16 residues. CDR1 SGHRS and CDR2 YFSETQ come from the germline V gene. Between the trimmed V and J ends, which lost 3 bases and 1 base, there was a span of 13 bases. The CDR3 region has the DNA TGCGCCAGCAGCTCCGTGGGGGACAAGAACACCGGGGAGCTGTTTTTT. The encoded protein is CASSSVGDKNTGELFF.